This T cell receptor beta chain was recovered during a study of T-cell memory formation after mild COVID-19 (dated by TCRdb to the early 2020s). About the full investigation: Most TCR sequence clusters were specific to one of the two donors. T-cell clones expanding and contracting after mild COVID-19 in a couple of donors were tracked by longitudinal TCRalpha and TCRbeta repertoire sequencing. Two young, previously healthy adult volunteers made up the cohort, one male and one female. General study outcomes and caveats: Some responding clones were found in pre-infection memory, which suggests that pre-existing cross-reactive memory T cells took part in the SARS-CoV-2 response. The second-wave clones that peaked on day 37 were not confirmed to be SARS-CoV-2 specific. Contracting CD4+ clones turned up mainly in the CM and EM memory subsets, whereas EMRA was where CD8+ clones were enriched. Clones contracting from day 15 to 85 had balanced CD4/CD8 phenotypes, while a second wave expanding from day 15 to 37 was biased towards CD4+. The study included only a couple of mild cases, and larger cohorts that include severe cases with pre-infection samples were judged to be necessary.

Ficoll-Paque density gradient centrifugation was used to isolate PBMCs. This clonotype showed up just a few times. Its specific antigen is unknown. Base qualities are not recorded, but no much larger clone differs from it by a single base. TCRdb names Illumina NovaSeq 6000 as the instrument used. Using 5'RACE with constant-segment primers, TCRalpha and TCRbeta cDNA libraries were constructed, with sample barcodes and unique molecular identifiers added in the process. Trizol reagent was used to extract RNA from every sample. The libraries were amplified in two PCR steps, and the second step added a second sample barcode and Illumina TruSeq adapters. Sequencing of libraries was performed on an Illumina NovaSeq with 2 x 150 bp paired-end reads. The paper's processing steps were these. Reads were demultiplexed and collapsed into UMI-guided consensus sequences with migec v1.2.7. Using mixcr v2.1.11, UMI consensuses were aligned to TRA and TRB V and J templates and then assembled into clonotypes. Expanded or contracted clonotypes were those called significant by both edgeR and NoisET, with noise models trained on biological replicates. For edgeR calls, a false discovery rate-adjusted p below 0.01 and a log2 fold-change threshold of 1 were applied. As an exploratory analysis of dynamics, max-normalized trajectories of the 1000 most abundant clonotypes were examined with PCA combined with hierarchical clustering. The CD4 or CD8 phenotype of responding clones was assigned using the separately sequenced CD4+ and CD8+ repertoires. TCRdb handled the public reads itself, with Q25 trimming in fastp and clone calling in MiXCR, and kept productive beta chains. Identical CDR3 protein sequences are pooled into one entry, listed with their most common genes and DNA. TCRdb, not the authors, supplied the V and J calls. Here the sample has about 290,000 distinct CDR3 sequences; about 16% occur a single time. Clones ranked in the top ten supply around a fifth of the sample.

This sequence was found in a man aged 18 to 29 who had mild COVID-19 (a few samples of this study predate the infection). The sample titles of this study are shuffled in the database, so cell type and time point are left out; the donor was told from shared clones. Sequenced sample: PBMCs or a T cell subset sorted from them (not recorded which).

The CDR3 loop reads CSARDGYGGELFF. Here is the DNA: TGCAGTGCTAGAGATGGGTATGGCGGGGAGCTGTTTTTT. The V and J genes are TRBV20-1 and TRBJ2-2, with the D gene not confidently named. V was cut back by 0 bases and J by 7 bases, leaving a gap of 9 bases between them. The CDR3 contains 13 residues, cysteine and phenylalanine counted. Just CDR3 DNA is preserved here, 39 bases in frame from base 1. CDR1 and CDR2, looked up from the germline V gene (reference sequence), are DFQATT and SNEGSKA.